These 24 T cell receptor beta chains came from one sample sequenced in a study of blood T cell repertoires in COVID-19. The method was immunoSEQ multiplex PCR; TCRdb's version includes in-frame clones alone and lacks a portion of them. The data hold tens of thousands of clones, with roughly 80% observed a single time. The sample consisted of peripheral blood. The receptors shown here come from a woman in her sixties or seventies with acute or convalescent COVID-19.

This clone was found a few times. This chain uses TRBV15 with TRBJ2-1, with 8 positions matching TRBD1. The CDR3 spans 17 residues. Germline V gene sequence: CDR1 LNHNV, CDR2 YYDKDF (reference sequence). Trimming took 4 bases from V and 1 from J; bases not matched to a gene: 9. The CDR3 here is CATSTDGQGVSYNEQFF. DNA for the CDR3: TGTGCCACCAGCACCGACGGACAGGGCGTTTCCTACAATGAGCAGTTCTTC.

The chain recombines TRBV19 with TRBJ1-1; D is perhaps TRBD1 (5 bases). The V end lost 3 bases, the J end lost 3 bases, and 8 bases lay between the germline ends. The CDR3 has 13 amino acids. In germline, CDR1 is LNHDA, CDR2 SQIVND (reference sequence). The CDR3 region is CASSISRDTEAFF. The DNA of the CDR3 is TGTGCCAGTAGTATTTCCAGGGACACTGAAGCTTTCTTT.

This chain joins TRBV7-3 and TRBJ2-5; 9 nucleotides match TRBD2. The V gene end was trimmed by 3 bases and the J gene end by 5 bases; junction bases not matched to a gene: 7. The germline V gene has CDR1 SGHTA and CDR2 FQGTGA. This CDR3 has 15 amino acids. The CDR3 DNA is TGTGCCAGCAGCTTGGGCGGGGGGGCGGCCGAGACCCAGTACTTC. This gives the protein CASSLGGGAAETQYF.

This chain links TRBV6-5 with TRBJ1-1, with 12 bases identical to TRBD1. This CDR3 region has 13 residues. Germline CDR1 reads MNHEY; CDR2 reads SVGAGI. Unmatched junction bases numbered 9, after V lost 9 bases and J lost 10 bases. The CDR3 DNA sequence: TGTGCCAGTGCGATCCGGGACAGGGGGCGAGCTTTCTTT. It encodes CASAIRDRGRAFF.

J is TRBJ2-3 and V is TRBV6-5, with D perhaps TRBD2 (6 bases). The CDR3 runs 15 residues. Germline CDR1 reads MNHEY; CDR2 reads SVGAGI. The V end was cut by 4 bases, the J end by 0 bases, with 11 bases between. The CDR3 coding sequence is TGTGCCAGCAGTTTTGGACTACCTAGCACAGATACGCAGTATTTT. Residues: CASSFGLPSTDTQYF.

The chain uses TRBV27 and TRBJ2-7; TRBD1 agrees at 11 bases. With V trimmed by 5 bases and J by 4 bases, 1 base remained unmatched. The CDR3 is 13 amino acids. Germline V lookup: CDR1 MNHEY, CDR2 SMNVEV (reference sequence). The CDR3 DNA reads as TGTGCCAGCAGTCGGGACAGGGGGTACGAGCAGTACTTC. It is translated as CASSRDRGYEQYF.

CDR3 DNA: TGTGCCAGCAGCTTAGTGGTTCAGGGGGCCGCCGGGGAGCTGTTTTTT. Protein: CASSLVVQGAAGELFF. The V gene is TRBV11-2, the J gene TRBJ2-2, with 8 bases identical to TRBD1. The CDR3 is 16 residues long. Germline values: CDR1 SGHAT, CDR2 FQNNGV. Unmatched junction bases numbered 7, after V lost 1 base and J lost 6 bases.

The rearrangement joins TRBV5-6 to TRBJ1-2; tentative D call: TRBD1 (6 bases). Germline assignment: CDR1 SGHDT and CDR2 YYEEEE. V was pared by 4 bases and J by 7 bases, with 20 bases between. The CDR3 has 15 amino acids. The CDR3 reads CASSLGGGQVTGYTF. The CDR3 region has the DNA TGTGCCAGCAGCCTAGGGGGGGGGCAGGTCACTGGCTACACCTTC.

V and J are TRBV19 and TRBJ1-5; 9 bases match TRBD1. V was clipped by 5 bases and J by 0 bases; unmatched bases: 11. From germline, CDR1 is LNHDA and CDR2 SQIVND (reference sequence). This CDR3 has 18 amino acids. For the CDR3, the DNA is TGTGCCAGTAGTCCACAGACAGGGGGAGAGCTTAGCAATCAGCCCCAGCATTTT. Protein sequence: CASSPQTGGELSNQPQHF.

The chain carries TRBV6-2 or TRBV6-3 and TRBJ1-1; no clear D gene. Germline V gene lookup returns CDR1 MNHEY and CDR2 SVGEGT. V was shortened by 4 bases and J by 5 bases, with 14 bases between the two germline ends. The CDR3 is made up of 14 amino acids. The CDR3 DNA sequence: TGTGCCAGCAGTTGGACTCTGCTGGGGACTGAAGCTTTCTTT. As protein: CASSWTLLGTEAFF.

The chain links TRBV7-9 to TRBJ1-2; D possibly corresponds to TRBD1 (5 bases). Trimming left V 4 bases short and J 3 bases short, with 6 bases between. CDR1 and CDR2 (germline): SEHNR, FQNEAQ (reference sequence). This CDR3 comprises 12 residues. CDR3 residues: CASSWGDYGYTF. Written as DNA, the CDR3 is TGTGCCAGCAGCTGGGGGGACTATGGCTACACCTTC.

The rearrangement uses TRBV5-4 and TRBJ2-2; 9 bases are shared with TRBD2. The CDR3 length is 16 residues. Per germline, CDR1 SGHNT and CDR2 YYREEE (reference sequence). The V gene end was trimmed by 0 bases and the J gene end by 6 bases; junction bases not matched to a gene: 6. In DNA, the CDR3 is TGTGCCAGCAGCTTGGTGTCTAGCGGGGCCCCCGGGGAGCTGTTTTTT. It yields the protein CASSLVSSGAPGELFF.

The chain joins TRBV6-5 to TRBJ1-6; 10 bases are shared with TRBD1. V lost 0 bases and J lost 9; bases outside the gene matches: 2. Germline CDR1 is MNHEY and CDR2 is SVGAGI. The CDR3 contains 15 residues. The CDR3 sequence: CASSYSGQGTSPLHF. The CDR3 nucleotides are TGTGCCAGCAGTTACTCGGGACAGGGGACTTCACCCCTCCACTTT.

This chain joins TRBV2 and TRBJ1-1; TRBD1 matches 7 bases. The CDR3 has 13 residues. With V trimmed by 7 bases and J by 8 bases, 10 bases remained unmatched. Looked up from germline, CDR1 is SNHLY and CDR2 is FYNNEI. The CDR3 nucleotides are TGTGCCAGCATGACTTGGGACAGCTCAGAAGCTTTCTTT. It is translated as CASMTWDSSEAFF.

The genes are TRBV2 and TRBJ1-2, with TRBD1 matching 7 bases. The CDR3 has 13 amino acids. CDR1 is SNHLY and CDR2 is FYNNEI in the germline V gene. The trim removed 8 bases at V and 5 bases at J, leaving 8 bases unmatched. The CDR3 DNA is TGTGCCAGCGTGGGGGGCAGGGGGTATGGCTACACCTTC. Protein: CASVGGRGYGYTF. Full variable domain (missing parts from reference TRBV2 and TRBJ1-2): EPEVTQTPSHQVTQMGQEVILRCVPISNHLYFYWYRQILGQKVEFLVSFYNNEISEKSEIFDDQFSVERPDGSNFTLKIRSTKLEDSAMYFCASVGGRGYGYTFGSGTRLTVV.

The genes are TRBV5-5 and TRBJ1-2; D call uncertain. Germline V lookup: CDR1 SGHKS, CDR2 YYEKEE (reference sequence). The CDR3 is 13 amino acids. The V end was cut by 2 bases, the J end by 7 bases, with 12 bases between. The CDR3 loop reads CASSFITRGGYTF. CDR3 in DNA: TGTGCCAGCAGCTTTATCACCCGCGGTGGCTACACCTTC.

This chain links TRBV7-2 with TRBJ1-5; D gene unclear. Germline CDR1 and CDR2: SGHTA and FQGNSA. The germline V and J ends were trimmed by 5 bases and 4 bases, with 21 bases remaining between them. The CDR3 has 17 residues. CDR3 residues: CASSEGPGRPPNQPQHF. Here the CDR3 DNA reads TGTGCCAGCAGCGAGGGCCCGGGCAGACCTCCTAATCAGCCCCAGCATTTT. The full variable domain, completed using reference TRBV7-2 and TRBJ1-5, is GAGVSQSPSNKVTEKGKDVELRCDPISGHTALYWYRQSLGQGLEFLIYFQGNSAPDKSGLPSDRFSAERTGGSVSTLTIQRTQQEDSAVYLCASSEGPGRPPNQPQHFGDGTRLSIL.

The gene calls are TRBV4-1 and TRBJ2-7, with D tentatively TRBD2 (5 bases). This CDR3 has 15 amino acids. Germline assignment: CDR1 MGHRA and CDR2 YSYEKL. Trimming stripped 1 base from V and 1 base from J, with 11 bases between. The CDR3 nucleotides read TGCGCCAGCAGCCAAGCTAGCCAAGGGTCCTACGAGCAGTACTTC. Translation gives CASSQASQGSYEQYF.

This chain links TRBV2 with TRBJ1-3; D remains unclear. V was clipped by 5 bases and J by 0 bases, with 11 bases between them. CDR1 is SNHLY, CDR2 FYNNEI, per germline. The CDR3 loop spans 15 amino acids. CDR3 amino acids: CASSLEGSSGNTIYF. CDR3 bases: TGTGCCAGCAGTCTGGAGGGCAGCTCTGGAAACACCATATATTTT. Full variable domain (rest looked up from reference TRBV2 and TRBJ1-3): EPEVTQTPSHQVTQMGQEVILRCVPISNHLYFYWYRQILGQKVEFLVSFYNNEISEKSEIFDDQFSVERPDGSNFTLKIRSTKLEDSAMYFCASSLEGSSGNTIYFGEGSWLTVV.

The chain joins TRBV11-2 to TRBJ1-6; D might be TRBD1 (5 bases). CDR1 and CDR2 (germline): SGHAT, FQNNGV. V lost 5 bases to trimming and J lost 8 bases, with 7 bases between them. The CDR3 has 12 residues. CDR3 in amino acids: CASSQGDSPLHF. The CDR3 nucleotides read TGTGCCAGCAGCCAGGGTGATTCACCCCTCCACTTT.

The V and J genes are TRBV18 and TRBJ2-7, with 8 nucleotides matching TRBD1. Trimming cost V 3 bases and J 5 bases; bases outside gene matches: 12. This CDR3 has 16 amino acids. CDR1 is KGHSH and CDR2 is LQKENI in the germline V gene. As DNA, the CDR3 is TGTGCCAGCTCACCTTTGGACAGGGTGGGCGGTAACGAGCAGTACTTC. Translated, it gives CASSPLDRVGGNEQYF.

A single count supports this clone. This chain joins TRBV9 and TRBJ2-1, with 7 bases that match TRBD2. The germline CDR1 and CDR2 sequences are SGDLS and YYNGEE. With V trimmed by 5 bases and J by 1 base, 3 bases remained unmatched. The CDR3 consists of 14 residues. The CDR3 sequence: CASSPGGSYNEQFF. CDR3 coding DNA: TGTGCCAGCAGTCCGGGGGGTTCCTACAATGAGCAGTTCTTC.

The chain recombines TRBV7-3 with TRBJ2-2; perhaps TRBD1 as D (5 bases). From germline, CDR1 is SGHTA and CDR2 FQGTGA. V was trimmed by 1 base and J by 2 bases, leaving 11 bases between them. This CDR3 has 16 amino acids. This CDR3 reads CASSLRGRGNTGELFF. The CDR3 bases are TGTGCCAGCAGCTTAAGAGGTAGGGGAAACACCGGGGAGCTGTTTTTT.

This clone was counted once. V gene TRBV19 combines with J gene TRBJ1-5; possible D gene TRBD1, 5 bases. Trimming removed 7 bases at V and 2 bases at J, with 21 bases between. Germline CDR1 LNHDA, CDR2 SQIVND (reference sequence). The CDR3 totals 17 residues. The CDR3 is CASIRQGGNSGNQPQHF. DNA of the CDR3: TGTGCCAGTATTCGTCAGGGAGGGAACAGCGGCAATCAGCCCCAGCATTTT.